This T cell receptor beta chain was obtained from a study of cytomegalovirus exposure and HLA in healthy donors. Study-level findings and limits: Despite most TCR sequences being rare, some public TCRs occurred in many donors. Presence/absence analysis assumed near-uniform sequencing depth across donors. Later examination showed HLA-associated TCR beta chains had greater clonal expansion than equally common others.

Vbeta (60) and Jbeta (13) primers were used in the PCR. Sequencing used immunoSEQ multiplex PCR; TCRdb keeps in-frame clones, though not all of them. The sample carries roughly 120,000 clones, about four fifths recorded once. V lost 4 bases and J lost 6; bases outside the gene matches: 6. This CDR3 comprises 13 residues. Germline V lookup: CDR1 SGHNT, CDR2 YYREEE (reference sequence). A remark on this clone: What it binds is not known.

Specimen: PBMCs. This receptor was obtained from a middle-aged man in good health and CMV-seronegative. The chain links TRBV5-4 to TRBJ2-7; 8 bases are a match to TRBD1. CDR3 DNA sequence: TGTGCCAGCAGCCTGACAGGGGCAGTCGAGCAGTACTTC. Translated: CASSLTGAVEQYF.